The next 13 T cell receptor beta chains were all read from a single sample in a study of vaccination and CD4 T cells after COVID-19. As for treatment: approximately 11-day PBMC culture with coronavirus spike peptide pools or control peptides (ViraFEST assay). Sequenced with the Oncomine TCR Beta short-read assay was DNA taken from cultured CD4+ T cells. TCRdb re-derived calls from the PCR reads in MiXCR, one entry per CDR3 protein. The table records 20,000 to 25,000 distinct CDR3 sequences, less than 60% of them present only once. These receptors are not linked to any known antigen. Specimen: CD4+ T cells from blood, cultured in vitro. The receptors here all came from a human donor who had recovered from COVID-19.

This clonotype was seen a handful of times. V gene TRBV11-1 combines with J gene TRBJ1-1, with D tentatively TRBD1 (5 bases). The CDR3 sequence is 18 residues long. From germline, CDR1 is SGHAT and CDR2 FQDESV (reference sequence). Trimming shortened V by 1 base and J by 1 base, and 19 bases separated the two germline ends. Here the CDR3 reads CASSLENAGGEANTEAFF. DNA for the CDR3: TGTGCCAGCAGCTTAGAGAACGCAGGAGGGGAGGCGAACACTGAAGCTTTCTTT.

J is TRBJ2-7 and V is TRBV2; 8 bases are shared with TRBD2. The CDR3 length is 15 residues. Germline CDR1 reads SNHLY; CDR2 reads FYNNEI. Germline trimming cut 5 bases from V and 3 bases from J; bases unmatched to any gene: 9. CDR3 sequence (DNA): TGTGCCAGCAGTCCCAGCGGGAGTCTGGACTACGAGCAGTACTTC. Protein: CASSPSGSLDYEQYF.

V usage is TRBV7-9 and J usage is TRBJ1-2, with a weak D call TRBD1 (5 bases). V lost 5 bases and J 4 bases, leaving 17 bases between the germline ends. Germline loops: CDR1 SEHNR, CDR2 FQNEAQ (reference sequence). This CDR3 comprises 15 residues. CDR3 residues: CASSVDSSLGYGYTF. DNA for the CDR3: TGTGCCAGCAGCGTAGACAGCTCTTTAGGCTATGGCTACACCTTC.

For this clonotype: One junction end disagrees with the germline gene, perhaps due to a read error. CDR3: CASSQGQGFGYTF. DNA for the CDR3: TGCGCCAGCAGCCAAGGGCAGGGTTTTGGCTACACCTTC. The chain carries TRBV2 and TRBJ1-2, with a possible D match to TRBD1 (5 bases). This CDR3 is 13 amino acids long. From germline, CDR1 is SNHLY and CDR2 FYNNEI.

CDR3 nucleotides: TGTGCCAGCATGAGGACTAGCGGATACACAGATACGCAGTATTTT. Its protein product is CASMRTSGYTDTQYF. The rearrangement joins TRBV2 to TRBJ2-3; 10 bases are shared with TRBD2. Losses at the gene ends were 7 bases for V and 2 bases for J; bases not matched to a gene: 6. CDR1 SNHLY and CDR2 FYNNEI come from the germline V gene. The CDR3 runs to 15 residues. The full variable domain, completed using reference TRBV2 and TRBJ2-3, is EPEVTQTPSHQVTQMGQEVILRCVPISNHLYFYWYRQILGQKVEFLVSFYNNEISEKSEIFDDQFSVERPDGSNFTLKIRSTKLEDSAMYFCASMRTSGYTDTQYFGPGTRLTVL.

This clonotype was counted a few times. The chain links TRBV23-1 to TRBJ1-5, with D maybe TRBD1 (5 bases). TRBV23-1 is an open reading frame whose function is uncertain. Trimming removed 8 bases from V and 1 base from J, with 27 bases in between. This CDR3 spans 19 amino acids. The CDR3 is CASPQRVRAMVKSNQPQHF. DNA of the CDR3: TGCGCCAGCCCTCAGAGGGTCAGGGCAATGGTAAAAAGCAATCAGCCCCAGCATTTT.

The rearrangement links TRBV5-4 to TRBJ2-7; 12 bases align to TRBD1. The germline V gene encodes CDR1 SGHNT and CDR2 YYREEE (reference sequence). V lost 2 bases to trimming and J lost 7 bases; unmatched junction nucleotides: 10. This CDR3 spans 16 amino acids. CDR3 bases: TGTGCCAGCAGCTTAGGTGGGACAGGGGGCGTAAGGGAGCAGTACTTC. Translation: CASSLGGTGGVREQYF.

Only a few counts were recorded for this clonotype. The rearrangement joins TRBV25-1 to TRBJ2-5; TRBD2 aligns across 7 bases. Trimming took 3 bases from V and 3 from J; bases not matched to a gene: 13. Germline V lookup: CDR1 MGHDK, CDR2 SYGVNS. This CDR3 is built from 17 residues. The CDR3 DNA sequence: TGTGCCAGCAGTGAGGGGGGAGGGGCGGTCTGGAAAGAGACCCAGTACTTC. Translation: CASSEGGGAVWKETQYF.

V gene TRBV12-3 or TRBV12-4 combines with J gene TRBJ2-1; D assignment may be TRBD1 or TRBD2 (5 bases each). This CDR3 has 11 residues. The V end was cut by 8 bases, the J end by 4 bases, with 6 bases between. The DNA for the CDR3 is TGTGCCAGCGAGGGGTACAATGAGCAGTTCTTC. The encoded protein is CASEGYNEQFF.

This clonotype was seen only a few times. The chain uses TRBV24-1 and TRBJ2-3; 14 bases fit TRBD2. This CDR3 spans 16 amino acids. V dropped 4 bases and J dropped 5; count of bases not matched to a gene: 4. CDR1 is KGHDR and CDR2 is SFDVKD in the germline V gene. In nucleotides, the CDR3 is TGTGCCACCAGTGAGGGACTAGCGGGAGAGCAAGATACGCAGTATTTT. Amino acids: CATSEGLAGEQDTQYF.

The table lists this clonotype with a count of one. The chain uses TRBV10-2 and TRBJ1-5; D gene uncertain. CDR1 and CDR2 from the germline V gene are WSHSY and SAAADI. This CDR3 spans 12 amino acids. V gave up 10 bases and J gave up 3 bases, with 10 bases separating them. The DNA for the CDR3 is TGCGCCACCACGGAACCCAATCAGCCCCAGCATTTT. It is translated as CATTEPNQPQHF.

This clonotype qualifies as medium-sized. The chain uses TRBV7-2 and TRBJ2-5; TRBD2 agrees at 9 bases. CDR1 SGHTA and CDR2 FQGNSA come from the germline V gene. With V trimmed by 2 bases and J by 13 bases, 8 bases remained unmatched. This CDR3 has 13 residues. In DNA, the CDR3 is TGTGCCAGCAGCTTATATGGGGGGGGACTAGCGTACTTC. Its translation: CASSLYGGGLAYF.

V and J are TRBV7-2 and TRBJ2-1; D is ambiguous. CDR3 length equals 13 residues. V lost 5 bases, J lost 10 bases, and 15 bases lay in between. Germline CDR1 and CDR2: SGHTA and FQGNSA. This chain's CDR3 is CASSPRLAQEQFF. CDR3 bases: TGTGCCAGCAGCCCACGACTGGCCCAGGAGCAGTTCTTC.